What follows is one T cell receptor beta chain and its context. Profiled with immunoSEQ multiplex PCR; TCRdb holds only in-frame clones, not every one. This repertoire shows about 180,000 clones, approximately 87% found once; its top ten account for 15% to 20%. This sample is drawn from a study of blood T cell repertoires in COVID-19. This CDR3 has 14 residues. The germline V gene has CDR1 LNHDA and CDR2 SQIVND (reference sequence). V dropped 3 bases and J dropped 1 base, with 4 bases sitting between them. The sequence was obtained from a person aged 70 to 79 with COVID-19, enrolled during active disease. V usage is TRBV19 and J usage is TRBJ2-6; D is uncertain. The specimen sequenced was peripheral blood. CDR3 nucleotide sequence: TGTGCCAGTAGTATCGGGTCTGGGGCCAACGTCCTGACTTTC. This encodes CASSIGSGANVLTF.